Here is one T cell receptor (beta chain) with its context. This specimen belongs to a study of blood T cell repertoires in COVID-19. Background on the study: PBMCs, B-cell-depleted T cells, or T cells were the source of the cDNA or gDNA that made up the material.

CDR1 and CDR2 (germline): LNHDA, SQIVND (reference sequence). The CDR3 consists of 16 residues. Unmatched junction bases numbered 12, after V lost 2 bases and J lost 5 bases. TCRdb's copy holds only in-frame clones and misses some; the assay was immunoSEQ multiplex PCR. The table lists 110,000 to 150,000 clones, approximately 82% of them singletons, with approximately 1.4% in the top ten. V gene TRBV19 combines with J gene TRBJ2-7; 7 bases match TRBD1. This TCR derives from a human donor in a cohort sampled during active COVID-19. The specimen sequenced was peripheral blood. In DNA form, the CDR3 reads TGTGCCAGTAGTATAAACCGGGACAGCCGAGGGAACGAGCAGTACTTC. Encoded protein: CASSINRDSRGNEQYF. The entire variable domain, with the rest obtained from reference TRBV19 and TRBJ2-7, is as follows: DGGITQSPKYLFRKEGQNVTLSCEQNLNHDAMYWYRQDPGQGLRLIYYSQIVNDFQKGDIAEGYSVSREKKESFPLTVTSAQKNPTAFYLCASSINRDSRGNEQYFGPGTRLTVT.